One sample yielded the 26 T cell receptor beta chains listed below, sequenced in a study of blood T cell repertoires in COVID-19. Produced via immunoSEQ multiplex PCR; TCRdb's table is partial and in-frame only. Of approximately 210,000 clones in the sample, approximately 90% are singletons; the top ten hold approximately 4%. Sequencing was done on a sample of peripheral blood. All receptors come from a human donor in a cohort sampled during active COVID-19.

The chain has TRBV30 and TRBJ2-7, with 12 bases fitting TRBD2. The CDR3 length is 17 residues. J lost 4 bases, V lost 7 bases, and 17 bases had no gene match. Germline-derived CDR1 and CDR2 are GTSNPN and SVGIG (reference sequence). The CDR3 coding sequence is TGTGCCTTTCAGGGGGCGGCTAGCGGGAGGGCCTTGTACGAGCAGTACTTC. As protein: CAFQGAASGRALYEQYF.

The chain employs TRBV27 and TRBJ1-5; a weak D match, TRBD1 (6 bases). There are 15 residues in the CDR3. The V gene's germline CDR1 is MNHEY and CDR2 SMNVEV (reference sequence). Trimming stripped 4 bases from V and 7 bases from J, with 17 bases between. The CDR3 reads CASSSLLTGYQPQHF. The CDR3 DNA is TGTGCCAGCAGTTCCCTATTAACAGGGTACCAGCCCCAGCATTTT.

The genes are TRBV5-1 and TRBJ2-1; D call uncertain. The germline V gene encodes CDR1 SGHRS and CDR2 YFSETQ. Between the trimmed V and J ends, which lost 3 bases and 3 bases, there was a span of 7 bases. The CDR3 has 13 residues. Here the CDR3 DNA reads TGCGCCAGCAGCTGGAGCAGCTACAATGAGCAGTTCTTC. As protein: CASSWSSYNEQFF.

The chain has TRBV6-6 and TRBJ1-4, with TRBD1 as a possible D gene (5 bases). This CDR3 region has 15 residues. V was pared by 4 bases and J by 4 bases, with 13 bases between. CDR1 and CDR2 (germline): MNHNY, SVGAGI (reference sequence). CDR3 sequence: CASSCPTGNNEKLFF. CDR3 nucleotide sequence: TGTGCCAGCAGTTGCCCCACAGGAAATAATGAAAAACTGTTTTTT.

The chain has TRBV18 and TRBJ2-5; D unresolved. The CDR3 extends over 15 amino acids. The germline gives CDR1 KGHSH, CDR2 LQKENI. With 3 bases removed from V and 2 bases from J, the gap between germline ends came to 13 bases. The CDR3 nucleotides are TGTGCCAGCTCACCCCTCGCGGCTGAACAAGAGACCCAGTACTTC. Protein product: CASSPLAAEQETQYF.

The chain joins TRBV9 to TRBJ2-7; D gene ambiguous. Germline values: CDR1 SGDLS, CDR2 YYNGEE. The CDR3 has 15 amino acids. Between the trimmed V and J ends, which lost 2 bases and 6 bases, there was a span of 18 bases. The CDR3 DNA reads TGTGCCAGCAGCGTCAATCCAGACATTTCCCTCGAGCAGTACTTC. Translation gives CASSVNPDISLEQYF.

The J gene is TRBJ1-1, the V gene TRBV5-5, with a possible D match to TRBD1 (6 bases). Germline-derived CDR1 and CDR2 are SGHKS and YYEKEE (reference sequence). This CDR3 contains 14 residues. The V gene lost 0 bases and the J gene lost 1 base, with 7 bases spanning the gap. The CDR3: CASSLDRANTEAFF. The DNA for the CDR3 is TGTGCCAGCAGCTTGGACAGGGCGAACACTGAAGCTTTCTTT.

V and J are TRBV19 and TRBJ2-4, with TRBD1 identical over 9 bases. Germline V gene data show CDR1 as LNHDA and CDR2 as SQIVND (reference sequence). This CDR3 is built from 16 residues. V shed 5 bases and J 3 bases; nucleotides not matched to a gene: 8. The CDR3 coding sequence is TGTGCCAGTAGTGTCACAGGGGGCGTTGGCAAAAACATTCAGTACTTC. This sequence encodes CASSVTGGVGKNIQYF.

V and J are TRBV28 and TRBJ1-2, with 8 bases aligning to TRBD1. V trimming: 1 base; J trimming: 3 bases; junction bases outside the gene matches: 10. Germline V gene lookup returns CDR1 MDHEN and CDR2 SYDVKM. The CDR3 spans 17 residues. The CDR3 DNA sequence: TGTGCCAGCAGTTTATCCCCCCAGGCAGGGGGCCACTATGGCTACACCTTC. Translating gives CASSLSPQAGGHYGYTF.

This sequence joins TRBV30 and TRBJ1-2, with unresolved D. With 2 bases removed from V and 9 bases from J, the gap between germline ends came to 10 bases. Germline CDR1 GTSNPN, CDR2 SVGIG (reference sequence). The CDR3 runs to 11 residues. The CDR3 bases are TGTGCCTGGAGTCCTCTCGGGAGCTACACCTTC. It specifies CAWSPLGSYTF.

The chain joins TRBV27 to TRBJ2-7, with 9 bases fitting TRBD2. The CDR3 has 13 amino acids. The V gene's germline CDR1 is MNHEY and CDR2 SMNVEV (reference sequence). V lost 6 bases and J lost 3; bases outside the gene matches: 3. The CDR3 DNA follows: TGTGCCAGCAGGCGTAGCGGGAGCTACGAGCAGTACTTC. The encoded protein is CASRRSGSYEQYF.

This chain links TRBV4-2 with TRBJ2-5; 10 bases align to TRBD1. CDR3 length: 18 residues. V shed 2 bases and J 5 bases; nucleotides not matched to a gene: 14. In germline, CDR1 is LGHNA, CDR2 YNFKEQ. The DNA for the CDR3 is TGTGCCAGCAGCCAACAATTGACAGGGGGCGCTTCCCAGGAGACCCAGTACTTC. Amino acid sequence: CASSQQLTGGASQETQYF.

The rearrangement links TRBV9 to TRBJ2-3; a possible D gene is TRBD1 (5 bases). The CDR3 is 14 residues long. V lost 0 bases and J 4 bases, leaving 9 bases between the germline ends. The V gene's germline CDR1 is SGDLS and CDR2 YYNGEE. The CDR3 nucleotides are TGTGCCAGCAGCGTAGTTGGGGCCGCAGATACGCAGTATTTT. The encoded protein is CASSVVGAADTQYF. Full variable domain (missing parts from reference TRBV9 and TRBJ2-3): DSGVTQTPKHLITATGQRVTLRCSPRSGDLSVYWYQQSLDQGLQFLIQYYNGEERAKGNILERFSAQQFPDLHSELNLSSLELGDSALYFCASSVVGAADTQYFGPGTRLTVL.

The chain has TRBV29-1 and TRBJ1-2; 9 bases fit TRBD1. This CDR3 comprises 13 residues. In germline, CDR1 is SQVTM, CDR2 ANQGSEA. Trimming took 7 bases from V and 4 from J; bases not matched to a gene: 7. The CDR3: CSASTGGSYGYTF. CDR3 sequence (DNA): TGCAGCGCCAGCACAGGGGGCAGCTATGGCTACACCTTC.

CDR3 bases: TGTGCCAGCAGCTTAGATGTCGGCACAGATACGCAGTATTTT. As protein: CASSLDVGTDTQYF. The gene calls are TRBV7-9 and TRBJ2-3; D call uncertain. The CDR3 is made up of 14 amino acids. The V and J ends lost 1 base and 1 base respectively, with 6 bases between them. CDR1 and CDR2 (germline): SEHNR, FQNEAQ (reference sequence).

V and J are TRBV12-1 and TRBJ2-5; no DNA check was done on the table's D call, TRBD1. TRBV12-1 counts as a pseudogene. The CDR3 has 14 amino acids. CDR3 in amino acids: CASSFSTGGETQYF. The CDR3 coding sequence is TGTGCCAGCAGCTTCTCGACAGGTGGAGAGACCCAGTACTTC.

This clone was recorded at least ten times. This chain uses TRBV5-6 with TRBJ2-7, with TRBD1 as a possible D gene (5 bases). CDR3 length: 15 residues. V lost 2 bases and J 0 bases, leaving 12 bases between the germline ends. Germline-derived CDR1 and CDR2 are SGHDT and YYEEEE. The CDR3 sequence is CASSFQGASSYEQYF. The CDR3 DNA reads TGTGCCAGCAGCTTTCAGGGTGCCAGCTCCTACGAGCAGTACTTC.

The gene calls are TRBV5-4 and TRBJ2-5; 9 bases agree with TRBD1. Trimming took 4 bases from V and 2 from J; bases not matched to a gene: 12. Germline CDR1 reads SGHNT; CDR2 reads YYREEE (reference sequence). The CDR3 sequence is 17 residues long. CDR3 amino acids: CASSPTGGRSLQETQYF. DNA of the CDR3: TGTGCCAGCAGCCCCACAGGGGGCCGTTCCCTACAAGAGACCCAGTACTTC.

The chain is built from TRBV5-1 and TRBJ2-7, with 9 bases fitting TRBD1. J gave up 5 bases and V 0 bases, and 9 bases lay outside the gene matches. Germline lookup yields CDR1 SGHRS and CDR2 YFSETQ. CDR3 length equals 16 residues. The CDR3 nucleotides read TGCGCCAGCAGCTTGGTCCCGGGACAGGGCGAGAACGAGCAGTACTTC. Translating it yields CASSLVPGQGENEQYF.

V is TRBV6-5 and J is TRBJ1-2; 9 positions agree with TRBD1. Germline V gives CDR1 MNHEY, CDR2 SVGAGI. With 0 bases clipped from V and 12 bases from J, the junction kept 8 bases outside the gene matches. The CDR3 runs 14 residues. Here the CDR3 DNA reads TGTGCCAGCAGTTACTCCCTTGGGACAGGGATGAACACCTTC. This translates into CASSYSLGTGMNTF.

The CDR3 loop is CASSALDSRNTGELFF. CDR3 nucleotide sequence: TGTGCCAGCAGTGCCCTTGACAGTCGGAACACCGGGGAGCTGTTTTTT. The V gene is TRBV6-1, the J gene TRBJ2-2; possibly TRBD1 for D (5 bases). CDR3 length: 16 residues. CDR1 is MNHNS and CDR2 is SASEGT in the germline V gene. V was cut by 4 bases and J by 1 base, with 13 bases left in between.

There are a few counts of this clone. The CDR3 coding sequence is TGTGCCAGCAGCAAAGAAGAGCGGGGGAGCTCCTACAATGAGCAGTTCTTC. Its protein product is CASSKEERGSSYNEQFF. The rearrangement links TRBV21-1 to TRBJ2-1; the table's TRBD2 call for D was not verified on the DNA. TRBV21-1 is tagged as a pseudogene. This CDR3 has 17 residues.

The CDR3 coding sequence is TGCGCCAGCAGCCTGGAGGACAGCCCCTCTGGGGCCAACGTCCTGACTTTC. This gives the protein CASSLEDSPSGANVLTF. The gene calls are TRBV5-1 and TRBJ2-6; D possibly corresponds to TRBD1 (6 bases). V was shortened by 4 bases and J by 0 bases, with 14 bases between the two germline ends. Germline values: CDR1 SGHRS, CDR2 YFSETQ. The CDR3 is 17 residues long. Filled out from reference TRBV5-1 and TRBJ2-6, the complete variable domain reads KAGVTQTPRYLIKTRGQQVTLSCSPISGHRSVSWYQQTPGQGLQFLFEYFSETQRNKGNFPGRFSGRQFSNSRSEMNVSTLELGDSALYLCASSLEDSPSGANVLTFGAGSRLTVL.

The CDR3 is CATSDSQGGNTGELFF. CDR3 DNA sequence: TGTGCCACCAGTGATTCCCAGGGGGGGAACACCGGGGAGCTGTTTTTT. The chain links TRBV24-1 to TRBJ2-2; weak D call: TRBD1 (7 bases). Germline CDR1 is KGHDR and CDR2 is SFDVKD. Trimming stripped 2 bases from V and 1 base from J, with 10 bases between. This CDR3 is 16 amino acids long.

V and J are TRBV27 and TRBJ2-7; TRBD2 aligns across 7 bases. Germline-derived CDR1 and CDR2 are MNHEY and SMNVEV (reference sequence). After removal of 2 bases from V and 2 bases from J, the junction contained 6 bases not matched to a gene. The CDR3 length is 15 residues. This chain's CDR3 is CASSLRGTSAYEQYF. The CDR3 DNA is TGTGCCAGCAGTTTAAGAGGTACTAGCGCCTACGAGCAGTACTTC.

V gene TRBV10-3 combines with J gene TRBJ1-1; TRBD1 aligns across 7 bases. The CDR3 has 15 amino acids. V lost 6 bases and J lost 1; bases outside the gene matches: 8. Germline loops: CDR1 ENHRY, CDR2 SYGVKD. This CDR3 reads CAISQDRSKNTEAFF. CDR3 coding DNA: TGTGCCATCAGCCAGGACAGGTCTAAGAACACTGAAGCTTTCTTT.